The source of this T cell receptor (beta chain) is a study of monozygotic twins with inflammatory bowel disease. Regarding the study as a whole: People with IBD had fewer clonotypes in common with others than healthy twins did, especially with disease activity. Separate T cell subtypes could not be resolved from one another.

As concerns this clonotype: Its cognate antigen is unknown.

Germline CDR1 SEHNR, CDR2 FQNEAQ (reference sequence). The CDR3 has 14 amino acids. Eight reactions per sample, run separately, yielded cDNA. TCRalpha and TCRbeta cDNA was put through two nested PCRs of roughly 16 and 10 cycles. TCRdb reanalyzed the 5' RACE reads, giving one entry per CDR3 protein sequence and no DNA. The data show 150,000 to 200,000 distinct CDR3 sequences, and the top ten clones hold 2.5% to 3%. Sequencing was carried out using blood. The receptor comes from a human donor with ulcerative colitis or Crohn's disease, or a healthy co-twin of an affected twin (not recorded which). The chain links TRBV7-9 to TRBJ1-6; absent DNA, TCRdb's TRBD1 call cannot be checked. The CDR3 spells CASSFSGQNSPLHF. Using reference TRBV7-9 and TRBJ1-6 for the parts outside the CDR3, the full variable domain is DTGVSQNPRHKITKRGQNVTFRCDPISEHNRLYWYRQTLGQGPEFLTYFQNEAQLEKSRLLSDRFSAERPKGSFSTLEIQRTEQGDSAMYLCASSFSGQNSPLHFGNGTRLTVT.